These 16 T cell receptor beta chains originate from one sample sequenced in a study of blood T cell repertoires in COVID-19. Sequenced by immunoSEQ multiplex PCR; TCRdb stores in-frame clones only, minus some. The sample includes tens of thousands of clones, 91% of them seen just once. Specimen: peripheral blood. The receptors come from a human donor with active COVID-19. The donor label of this sample is uncertain.

The J gene is TRBJ2-2, the V gene TRBV5-4; 8 positions match TRBD1. Germline lookup yields CDR1 SGHNT and CDR2 YYREEE (reference sequence). CDR3 length equals 16 residues. J was trimmed by 3 bases and V by 3 bases; bases with no gene match: 7. Written as DNA, the CDR3 is TGTGCCAGCAGCTGGTCGACAGGGGTGTACACCGGGGAGCTGTTTTTT. Residues: CASSWSTGVYTGELFF.

The chain has TRBV6-6 and TRBJ2-2; 10 nucleotides agree with TRBD2. This CDR3 is built from 16 residues. Germline V gene sequence: CDR1 MNHNY, CDR2 SVGAGI (reference sequence). The V gene end was trimmed by 0 bases and the J gene end by 3 bases; junction bases not matched to a gene: 1. CDR3 DNA sequence: TGTGCCAGCAGTTACTCAGGACTAGCGGACACCGGGGAGCTGTTTTTT. Protein: CASSYSGLADTGELFF.

The rearrangement uses TRBV5-1 and TRBJ2-2; 9 bases are a match to TRBD1. J gave up 1 base and V 5 bases, and 0 bases lay outside the gene matches. The germline V gene encodes CDR1 SGHRS and CDR2 YFSETQ. The CDR3 consists of 14 residues. The CDR3 coding sequence is TGCGCCAGCAGGACAGGGGGGAACACCGGGGAGCTGTTTTTT. This codes for CASRTGGNTGELFF.

DNA of the CDR3: TGTGCCAGCAGCTCAGTCGGGAAGGCATCCTACGAGCAGTACTTC. This codes for CASSSVGKASYEQYF. V usage is TRBV7-2 and J usage is TRBJ2-7, with a weak D call TRBD2 (5 bases). Trimming left V 4 bases short and J 1 base short, with 14 bases between. The CDR3 extends over 15 amino acids. CDR1 is SGHTA and CDR2 is FQGNSA in the germline V gene.

The genes are TRBV28 and TRBJ2-3, with 13 positions matching TRBD2. The germline gives CDR1 MDHEN, CDR2 SYDVKM. Losses at the gene ends were 5 bases for V and 5 bases for J; bases not matched to a gene: 10. The CDR3 has 17 residues. CDR3 sequence (DNA): TGTGCCAGCAGTCCCTCGACTAGCGGGAGGCCGGGAGATACGCAGTATTTT. As protein: CASSPSTSGRPGDTQYF. The full variable domain, in which reference TRBV28 and TRBJ2-3 provide the parts outside the CDR3, is DVKVTQSSRYLVKRTGEKVFLECVQDMDHENMFWYRQDPGLGLRLIYFSYDVKMKEKGDIPEGYSVSREKKERFSLILESASTNQTSMYLCASSPSTSGRPGDTQYFGPGTRLTVL.

The J gene is TRBJ1-5, the V gene TRBV4-3; no clear D gene. Germline values: CDR1 LGHNA, CDR2 YSLEER. The CDR3 length is 15 residues. The V gene lost 0 bases and the J gene lost 3 bases, with 9 bases spanning the gap. Written as DNA, the CDR3 is TGCGCCAGCAGCCAAGATTATCAGAACAATCAGCCCCAGCATTTT. The encoded protein is CASSQDYQNNQPQHF.

The chain combines TRBV25-1 with TRBJ2-7; 9 bases agree with TRBD1. Trimming took 6 bases from V and 5 from J; bases not matched to a gene: 11. The CDR3 is made up of 15 amino acids. From germline, CDR1 is MGHDK and CDR2 SYGVNS. DNA for the CDR3: TGTGCCAGCAGGCAACAGGGGGCAAGTGGCGACGAGCAGTACTTC. Its protein is CASRQQGASGDEQYF.

The genes are TRBV30 and TRBJ2-7, with a weak D call TRBD2 (5 bases). The V gene's germline CDR1 is GTSNPN and CDR2 SVGIG (reference sequence). Trimming shortened V by 1 base and J by 5 bases, and 9 bases separated the two germline ends. The CDR3 is 12 amino acids. This CDR3 reads CAWSATGNEQYF. DNA of the CDR3: TGTGCCTGGAGTGCCACCGGGAACGAGCAGTACTTC.

Comment on this clone: The junction differs from germline at one of its ends, possibly a read error. The chain carries TRBV7-2 and TRBJ2-7; D possibly corresponds to TRBD2 (7 bases). The CDR3 totals 12 residues. Germline V CDR1 and CDR2: SGHTA, FQGNSA. The CDR3 nucleotides read TGTGCCAGCAGCTTAGCGGGAGGGGGGTTTTTCTTC. Encoded protein: CASSLAGGGFFF.

This clone was detected once. The CDR3 nucleotides read TGTGCCAGCAGCCCGGCCGGGACTAGCGGGAACTACAATGAGCAGTTCTTC. Translation: CASSPAGTSGNYNEQFF. This chain uses TRBV12-1 with TRBJ2-1; no check of the table's D call, TRBD2, against the DNA was made. TRBV12-1 is a pseudogene. The CDR3 runs to 17 residues.

V and J are TRBV6-5 and TRBJ2-2, with TRBD2 identical over 7 bases. The CDR3 is 15 residues long. Germline V gene data show CDR1 as MNHEY and CDR2 as SVGAGI. J lost 8 bases, V lost 7 bases, and 13 bases had no gene match. Written as DNA, the CDR3 is TGTGCCAGCACCCAGAGCGGGGACGGACTTGGGGAGCTGTTTTTT. It yields the protein CASTQSGDGLGELFF.

The V gene is TRBV7-9, the J gene TRBJ1-3, with D possibly matching TRBD1 (5 bases). The CDR3 has 16 amino acids. The germline V gene encodes CDR1 SEHNR and CDR2 FQNEAQ (reference sequence). The V end was cut by 5 bases, the J end by 0 bases, with 14 bases between. The CDR3 sequence is CASSTKGLHSGNTIYF. The DNA for the CDR3 is TGTGCCAGCAGCACAAAGGGACTGCACTCTGGAAACACCATATATTTT. The variable domain in full, completed from reference TRBV7-9 and TRBJ1-3, reads DTGVSQNPRHKITKRGQNVTFRCDPISEHNRLYWYRQTLGQGPEFLTYFQNEAQLEKSRLLSDRFSAERPKGSFSTLEIQRTEQGDSAMYLCASSTKGLHSGNTIYFGEGSWLTVV.

This clone was seen a single time. The chain is built from TRBV28 and TRBJ1-1, with 12 positions matching TRBD1. The junction had 7 bases not matched to a gene; V was cut back by 8 bases and J by 3 bases. This CDR3 contains 15 residues. The germline V gene has CDR1 MDHEN and CDR2 SYDVKM. The CDR3 region has the DNA TGTGCCAGCGGGGGACAGGGGGCGTGGGACACTGAAGCTTTCTTT. Translating gives CASGGQGAWDTEAFF.

The CDR3, as DNA: TGTGCCAGCTCACCACCGAAGGGACAGGGTCGAGAGCATGAGCAGTTCTTC. It translates to CASSPPKGQGREHEQFF. The V and J genes are TRBV18 and TRBJ2-1, with 9 positions matching TRBD1. After removal of 0 bases from V and 8 bases from J, the junction contained 11 bases not matched to a gene. Germline CDR1 reads KGHSH; CDR2 reads LQKENI. The CDR3 consists of 17 residues.

J is TRBJ2-1 and V is TRBV24-1; no clear D. Germline values: CDR1 KGHDR, CDR2 SFDVKD. Between the trimmed V and J ends, which lost 3 bases and 8 bases, there was a span of 4 bases. CDR3 length equals 11 residues. The CDR3 is CATSDRYEQFF. CDR3 nucleotide sequence: TGTGCCACCAGTGATCGGTATGAGCAGTTCTTC.

V is TRBV6-2 or TRBV6-3 and J is TRBJ2-7, with TRBD1 matching 7 bases. With V trimmed by 6 bases and J by 5 bases, 4 bases remained unmatched. This CDR3 has 12 amino acids. Germline V lookup: CDR1 MNHEY, CDR2 SVGEGT. Here the CDR3 DNA reads TGTGCCAGCAGCTTGACAGGGAACGAGCAGTACTTC. It encodes CASSLTGNEQYF.